This T cell receptor (beta chain) comes out of a study of a mutant IDH1 vaccine in newly diagnosed glioma. Study background: The first vaccination came 4-6 weeks after radiotherapy alone, or with temozolomide cycles. The sex distribution of treated patients was around 62% male and roughly 40% female, with a mean age of roughly 40 years. Study findings and constraints: Researchers report vaccine-induced immune responses in roughly 93% of patients.

Germline V gene sequence: CDR1 SGHNT, CDR2 YYREEE (reference sequence). Deletions cut 0 bases from V and 1 base from J, with 4 bases between. There are 13 residues in the CDR3. Regarding time point: week 5, during vaccination. Vaccination comprised doses that each held 300 ug of mutant IDH1 20-mer peptide, plus topical imiquimod. Clones were sequenced by immunoSEQ multiplex PCR, and TCRdb holds only the in-frame ones, with some missing. The top ten hold over 1.5% of the sample, which has roughly 42,000 clones, 70% to 90% seen once. To note about this clone: Its antigen remains unidentified.

This sequence joins TRBV5-4 and TRBJ1-2; D call uncertain. The receptor comes from a middle-aged man with glioma. The specimen was PBMCs, collected from a glioma patient whose treatment included an IDH1 peptide vaccine. DNA of the CDR3: TGTGCCAGCAGCTTGGACAGTAACTATGGCTACACCTTC. This sequence encodes CASSLDSNYGYTF.